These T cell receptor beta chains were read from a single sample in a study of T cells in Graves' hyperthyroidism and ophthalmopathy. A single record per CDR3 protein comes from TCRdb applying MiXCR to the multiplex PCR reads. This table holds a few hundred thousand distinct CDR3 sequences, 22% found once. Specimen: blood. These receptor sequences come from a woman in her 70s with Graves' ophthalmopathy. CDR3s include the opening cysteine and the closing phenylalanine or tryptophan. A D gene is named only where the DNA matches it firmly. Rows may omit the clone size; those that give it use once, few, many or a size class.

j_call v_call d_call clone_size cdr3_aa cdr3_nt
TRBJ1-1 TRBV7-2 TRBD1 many CASSARTGLSTEAFF TGTGCCAGCAGCGCCCGGACAGGGCTGAGCACTGAAGCTTTCTTT
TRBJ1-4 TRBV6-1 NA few CASSEPTDGEKLFF TGTGCCAGCAGTGAACCCACCGACGGTGAAAAACTGTTTTTT
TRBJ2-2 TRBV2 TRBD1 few CASSELGQGAGELFF TGTGCCAGCAGTGAGTTGGGACAGGGGGCCGGGGAGCTGTTTTTT
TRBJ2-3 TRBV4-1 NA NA CASSQLPGTDTQYF TGCGCCAGCAGCCAGCTTCCAGGCACAGATACGCAGTATTTT
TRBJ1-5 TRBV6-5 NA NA CASSYQGSQPQHF TGTGCCAGCAGTTACCAGGGAAGTCAGCCCCAGCATTTT
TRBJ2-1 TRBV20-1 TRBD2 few CSASGPSGGLNEQFF TGCAGTGCCAGTGGCCCTAGCGGGGGACTTAATGAGCAGTTCTTC
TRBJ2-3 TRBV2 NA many CASSEEGGSTDTQYF TGTGCCAGCAGTGAGGAGGGCGGGAGCACAGATACGCAGTATTTT
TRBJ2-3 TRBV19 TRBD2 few CASSPAGELTDTQYF TGTGCCAGTAGCCCTGCGGGAGAACTGACAGATACGCAGTATTTT
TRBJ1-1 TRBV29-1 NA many CSVGGAANTEAFF TGCAGCGTTGGGGGGGCCGCGAACACTGAAGCTTTCTTT
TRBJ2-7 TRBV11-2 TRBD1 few CASSPGTVTGEQYF TGTGCCAGCAGCCCAGGGACAGTAACCGGCGAGCAGTACTTC
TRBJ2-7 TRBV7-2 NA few CASSLKGSAGDFYEQYF TGTGCCAGCAGCTTAAAGGGGTCAGCGGGTGATTTCTACGAGCAGTACTTC
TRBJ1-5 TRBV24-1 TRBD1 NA CATSDGNRGANQPQHF TGTGCCACCAGTGATGGCAACAGGGGGGCCAATCAGCCCCAGCATTTT
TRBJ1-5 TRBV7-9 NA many CASTSMGGDQPQHF TGTGCCAGCACCTCAATGGGCGGCGATCAGCCCCAGCATTTT
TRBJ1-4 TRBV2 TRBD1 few CASSQDGTGRGRLFF TGTGCCAGCAGCCAAGACGGGACAGGGAGAGGAAGACTGTTTTTT
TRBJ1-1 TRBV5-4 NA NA CASSSTRGSRTEAFF TGTGCCAGCAGCTCCACACGGGGGTCACGGACTGAAGCTTTCTTT
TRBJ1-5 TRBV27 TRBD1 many CASSPIDRGGQPQHF TGTGCCAGCAGTCCCATTGACAGGGGAGGGCAGCCCCAGCATTTT
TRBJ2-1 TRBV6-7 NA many CASSYWSYNEQFF TGTGCCAGCAGTTACTGGAGCTACAATGAGCAGTTCTTC